This T cell receptor (beta chain) was recorded in a study of type 1 and type 2 diabetes patients. Study observations and caveats: Age and gender were not matched between study groups.

Genomic DNA was the PCR template. A primer set of 30 forward and 13 reverse primers amplified the CDR3. TCRdb itself ran the multiplex PCR reads through MiXCR, one entry per CDR3 protein. There are fewer than 300,000 distinct CDR3 sequences in the sample; 45% to 60% occur only once, and roughly 13% lies in the top ten. On this clonotype itself: The antigen is unknown.

The CDR3 loop spans 14 amino acids. Germline-derived CDR1 and CDR2 are LGHNT and FRNRAP. Sample: peripheral blood mononuclear cells (PBMCs). The gene calls are TRBV12-5 and TRBJ2-3; 11 bases are shared with TRBD2. The TCR comes from a man younger than 35 with type 2 diabetes. CDR3 loop: CASVLAGGADTQYF. The DNA for the CDR3 is TGTGCCAGCGTTCTAGCGGGAGGCGCAGATACGCAGTATTTT.